This T cell receptor (beta chain) was captured in a study of CD8 T cells in Susac syndrome. General observations from the study: The TCR sequencing and HLA analysis in the study involved a relatively small number of individuals, as the study acknowledged.

The authors carried out high-throughput sequencing of TCR beta. They applied it to CD8+ and CD4+ T cells obtained from blood. Reverse transcription of roughly 0.45 to 1 ug RNA used random hexamers. TCRdb reprocessed the immunoSEQ multiplex PCR reads with MiXCR, giving one entry per CDR3 protein. The sample shows around 300,000 distinct CDR3 sequences, approximately 90% of them seen only once. Trimming cost V 0 bases and J 9 bases, with 12 bases left between them. The germline CDR1 and CDR2 sequences are SNHLY and FYNNEI. The CDR3 is 14 amino acids. For this clonotype: Its antigen remains unknown.

The sequenced material came from CD4+ T cells from PBMCs. The rearrangement links TRBV2 to TRBJ2-1; no clear D. The source is a human donor with multiple sclerosis. In DNA, the CDR3 is TGTGCCAGCAGTGAAGCGGGTCGGCCCTCTGAGCAGTTCTTC. Protein product: CASSEAGRPSEQFF.